The 7 T cell receptor beta chains listed next were all sequenced from one sample in a study of T cells in Graves' hyperthyroidism and ophthalmopathy. Authors of the study amplified TCR beta CDR3 regions from RNA transcripts. RT-PCR in the first round (using the HTBI primer set) targeted the TCR CDR3. One entry per CDR3 protein, called by TCRdb with MiXCR from the multiplex PCR reads. This sample has 200,000 to 300,000 distinct CDR3 sequences, with roughly 17% found just once. The sequencing input was blood. Receptor source: a woman in her late teens or twenties with Graves' ophthalmopathy.

This clonotype occurred many times. The gene calls are TRBV2 and TRBJ2-7, with TRBD1 as a possible D gene (6 bases). Germline V gene data show CDR1 as SNHLY and CDR2 as FYNNEI. The CDR3 contains 13 residues. V shed 5 bases and J shed 3 bases, with 11 bases lying between them. The CDR3 region is CASSPDSYYEQYF. The DNA for the CDR3 is TGTGCCAGCAGTCCGGACAGCTACTACGAGCAGTACTTC. The whole variable domain, filled in from reference TRBV2 and TRBJ2-7, reads EPEVTQTPSHQVTQMGQEVILRCVPISNHLYFYWYRQILGQKVEFLVSFYNNEISEKSEIFDDQFSVERPDGSNFTLKIRSTKLEDSAMYFCASSPDSYYEQYFGPGTRLTVT.

This clonotype was recorded many times. This chain uses TRBV6-1 with TRBJ2-2; 11 nucleotides match TRBD2. From germline, CDR1 is MNHNS and CDR2 SASEGT. This CDR3 has 12 residues. The CDR3 nucleotides read TGTGCTAGCGGGGGGGCCACCGGGGAGCTGTTTTTT. Translation gives CASGGATGELFF.

The chain uses TRBV19 and TRBJ1-2; a weak D match, TRBD1 (5 bases). The CDR3 is made up of 13 amino acids. Germline V gene lookup returns CDR1 LNHDA and CDR2 SQIVND (reference sequence). V was cut by 6 bases and J by 4 bases, with 12 bases left in between. CDR3 DNA sequence: TGTGCCAGTAGGGCGTCCCAGGGCTATGGCTACACCTTC. It is translated as CASRASQGYGYTF. The variable domain in full, completed from reference TRBV19 and TRBJ1-2, reads DGGITQSPKYLFRKEGQNVTLSCEQNLNHDAMYWYRQDPGQGLRLIYYSQIVNDFQKGDIAEGYSVSREKKESFPLTVTSAQKNPTAFYLCASRASQGYGYTFGSGTRLTVV.

In its sample, this clonotype was seen many times. One end of the junction fails to match germline, which may point to a read error. The CDR3 nucleotides are TGCAGCGTTGAAGATATCTCCCACGAGCAGTACTTC. Its translation: CSVEDISHEQYF. The J gene is TRBJ2-7, the V gene TRBV29-1; D call uncertain. The CDR3 length is 12 residues. Germline CDR1 and CDR2: SQVTM and ANQGSEA.

This clonotype came up many times. V is TRBV3-1 and J is TRBJ2-7; 8 bases align to TRBD1. The germline V gene encodes CDR1 LGHDT and CDR2 YNNKEL (reference sequence). The CDR3 sequence is 15 residues long. J was trimmed by 5 bases and V by 4 bases; bases with no gene match: 10. The CDR3 protein is CASSPGQGKGDEQYF. CDR3 coding DNA: TGTGCCAGCAGCCCAGGACAGGGCAAAGGAGACGAGCAGTACTTC.

In regard to this clonotype: A read error is possible here, since a much larger clone lies one base away. The chain employs TRBV20-1 and TRBJ1-6; D remains ambiguous. This CDR3 region has 15 residues. Germline assignment: CDR1 DFQATT and CDR2 SNEGSKA (reference sequence). Trimming removed 1 base from V and 6 bases from J, with 13 bases in between. CDR3 protein: CSARGGGSRNSPLHF. In DNA, the CDR3 is TGCAGTGCTAGAGGTGGCGGGTCCCGTAATTCACCCCTCCACTTT.

In its sample, this clonotype was seen many times. V and J are TRBV20-1 and TRBJ1-2; D is ambiguous. V was pared by 0 bases and J by 4 bases, with 9 bases between. Per the germline V gene, CDR1 is DFQATT and CDR2 is SNEGSKA (reference sequence). The CDR3 is 13 amino acids. CDR3 loop: CSAREVLGYGYTF. Here the CDR3 DNA reads TGCAGTGCTAGAGAGGTCCTCGGCTATGGCTACACCTTC.